These 27 T cell receptor beta chains came from one sample sequenced in a study of cytomegalovirus exposure and HLA in healthy donors. The table came from immunoSEQ multiplex PCR; TCRdb's copy has only in-frame clones and leaves some out. The profile covers 100,000 to 120,000 clones, with roughly 88% appearing a single time and over 1.1% taken by the ten largest. Sequenced: PBMCs. The receptor set was obtained from a woman in her 30s in good health and CMV-seropositive.

The chain has TRBV27 and TRBJ2-7; TRBD2 is a possible D gene (5 bases). Germline V CDR1 and CDR2: MNHEY, SMNVEV (reference sequence). V lost 0 bases and J lost 2, with 17 bases in between. The CDR3 loop spans 17 amino acids. The CDR3: CASSLSGRVAIPYEQYF. The DNA for the CDR3 is TGTGCCAGCAGTTTATCAGGTCGGGTAGCGATCCCCTACGAGCAGTACTTC.

The chain links TRBV5-1 to TRBJ1-5, with TRBD1 matching over 8 bases. The CDR3 loop spans 14 amino acids. V gave up 1 base and J gave up 6 bases; unmatched junction bases: 3. The V gene's germline CDR1 is SGHRS and CDR2 YFSETQ. CDR3 DNA sequence: TGCGCCAGCAGCTTGCAGGGGGCGGGTCAGCCCCAGCATTTT. It encodes CASSLQGAGQPQHF.

The rearrangement uses TRBV5-6 and TRBJ2-7, with D possibly matching TRBD2 (5 bases). Germline lookup yields CDR1 SGHDT and CDR2 YYEEEE. V lost 2 bases and J 7 bases, leaving 19 bases between the germline ends. This CDR3 region has 15 residues. The chain's CDR3 is CASSFGNSAPWEQYF. CDR3 bases: TGTGCCAGCAGCTTTGGAAATAGCGCGCCTTGGGAGCAGTACTTC.

The J gene is TRBJ1-2, the V gene TRBV19; TRBD1 aligns across 9 bases. Germline V gives CDR1 LNHDA, CDR2 SQIVND (reference sequence). The CDR3 covers 16 residues. The ends lost 5 bases at V and 8 bases at J; junction bases unmatched: 15. CDR3 protein: CASSASRSGQGRGYTF. CDR3 DNA: TGTGCCAGTAGTGCAAGTCGATCGGGACAGGGTAGAGGCTACACCTTC. The entire variable domain, with the rest obtained from reference TRBV19 and TRBJ1-2, is as follows: DGGITQSPKYLFRKEGQNVTLSCEQNLNHDAMYWYRQDPGQGLRLIYYSQIVNDFQKGDIAEGYSVSREKKESFPLTVTSAQKNPTAFYLCASSASRSGQGRGYTFGSGTRLTVV.

J is TRBJ2-2 and V is TRBV28; D remains unclear. This CDR3 is built from 11 residues. Per the germline V gene, CDR1 is MDHEN and CDR2 is SYDVKM. With 5 bases removed from V and 4 bases from J, the gap between germline ends came to 2 bases. The CDR3 nucleotides are TGTGCCAGCAGTCTCACCGGGGAGCTGTTTTTT. It translates to CASSLTGELFF. Full variable domain (outside the CDR3, taken from reference TRBV28 and TRBJ2-2): DVKVTQSSRYLVKRTGEKVFLECVQDMDHENMFWYRQDPGLGLRLIYFSYDVKMKEKGDIPEGYSVSREKKERFSLILESASTNQTSMYLCASSLTGELFFGEGSRLTVL.

The chain is built from TRBV11-2 and TRBJ2-2; perhaps TRBD1 as D (5 bases). The germline gives CDR1 SGHAT, CDR2 FQNNGV. Trimming took 1 base from V and 8 from J, leaving 14 bases between them. There are 15 residues in the CDR3. In DNA, the CDR3 is TGTGCCAGCAGCTTAGTGAAGGGGCCTCGTGGGGAGCTGTTTTTT. Encoded protein: CASSLVKGPRGELFF. Together with reference TRBV11-2 and TRBJ2-2, the CDR3 gives the full variable domain: EAGVAQSPRYKIIEKRQSVAFWCNPISGHATLYWYQQILGQGPKLLIQFQNNGVVDDSQLPKDRFSAERLKGVDSTLKIQPAKLEDSAVYLCASSLVKGPRGELFFGEGSRLTVL.

The chain has TRBV28 and TRBJ2-4; TRBD1 might be the D (6 bases). Trimming removed 5 bases at V and 6 bases at J, with 8 bases between. CDR3 length: 12 residues. Germline CDR1 is MDHEN and CDR2 is SYDVKM. The CDR3 reads CASSRTANIQYF. The CDR3 coding sequence is TGTGCCAGCAGTCGGACAGCAAACATTCAGTACTTC. The variable domain in full, with the rest retrieved from reference TRBV28 and TRBJ2-4, is DVKVTQSSRYLVKRTGEKVFLECVQDMDHENMFWYRQDPGLGLRLIYFSYDVKMKEKGDIPEGYSVSREKKERFSLILESASTNQTSMYLCASSRTANIQYFGAGTRLSVL.

The rearrangement links TRBV12-5 to TRBJ2-2; tentatively, D is TRBD1 (6 bases). The CDR3 has 16 amino acids. In germline, CDR1 is LGHNT, CDR2 FRNRAP. Trimming pared 4 bases from V and 1 base from J, leaving 13 bases between. CDR3 loop: CASGSPGDVNTGELFF. Here the CDR3 DNA reads TGTGCTAGTGGTTCACCAGGGGACGTGAACACCGGGGAGCTGTTTTTT.

V is TRBV30 and J is TRBJ2-2, with TRBD1 matching over 9 bases. CDR3 size: 15 residues. Trimming cost V 3 bases and J 7 bases; bases outside gene matches: 9. CDR1 is GTSNPN, CDR2 SVGIG, per germline (reference sequence). The CDR3 sequence is CAWSPGQGFNGELFF. The CDR3 nucleotides read TGTGCCTGGAGCCCGGGACAGGGTTTTAACGGGGAGCTGTTTTTT.

In this sample, this clone turned up once. V usage is TRBV19 and J usage is TRBJ2-7; 7 bases fit TRBD1. J lost 4 bases, V lost 6 bases, and 9 bases had no gene match. The CDR3 runs 14 residues. Germline-derived CDR1 and CDR2 are LNHDA and SQIVND (reference sequence). The CDR3 spells CASSRRDSSYEQYF. The CDR3 coding sequence is TGTGCCAGTAGCCGCCGGGACAGTTCTTACGAGCAGTACTTC.

This chain's CDR3 is CASSLGTGETDTQYF. The CDR3 DNA reads TGTGCCAGCTCCCTGGGGACAGGGGAAACAGATACGCAGTATTTT. This rearrangement joins TRBV6-1 to TRBJ2-3; 10 nucleotides line up with TRBD1. Germline trimming cut 8 bases from V and 3 bases from J; bases unmatched to any gene: 8. Germline V gene lookup returns CDR1 MNHNS and CDR2 SASEGT. CDR3 size: 15 residues.

This rearrangement joins TRBV4-1 to TRBJ2-2; D is ambiguous. Germline CDR1 is MGHRA and CDR2 is YSYEKL. V lost 0 bases and J lost 1, with 6 bases in between. The CDR3 length is 15 residues. CDR3 DNA: TGCGCCAGCAGCCAAGATGAGCGGAACACCGGGGAGCTGTTTTTT. Residues: CASSQDERNTGELFF.

The rearrangement joins TRBV4-2 to TRBJ2-5; TRBD1 aligns across 7 bases. Germline V CDR1 and CDR2: LGHNA, YNFKEQ. The CDR3 totals 16 residues. J gave up 2 bases and V 1 base, and 7 bases lay outside the gene matches. The CDR3 bases are TGTGCCAGCAGCCAAGCAGACAGGGCCCATCAAGAGACCCAGTACTTC. Amino acid sequence: CASSQADRAHQETQYF.

The genes are TRBV30 and TRBJ2-5; perhaps TRBD2 as D (6 bases). Germline assignment: CDR1 GTSNPN and CDR2 SVGIG (reference sequence). With 4 bases removed from V and 6 bases from J, the gap between germline ends came to 27 bases. The CDR3 is 17 residues long. CDR3 sequence: CAWTTGRDSPALQTQYF. The CDR3, as DNA: TGTGCCTGGACCACAGGACGGGACTCACCCGCGCTGCAGACCCAGTACTTC. The whole variable domain, remainder taken from reference TRBV30 and TRBJ2-5, is SQTIHQWPATLVQPVGSPLSLECTVEGTSNPNLYWYRQAAGRGLQLLFYSVGIGQISSEVPQNLSASRPQDRQFILSSKKLLLSDSGFYLCAWTTGRDSPALQTQYFGPGTRLLVL.

The chain combines TRBV7-6 with TRBJ1-1; TRBD1 agrees at 8 bases. The CDR3 consists of 14 residues. Germline trimming cut 5 bases from V and 4 bases from J; bases unmatched to any gene: 6. The germline V gene encodes CDR1 SGHVS and CDR2 FNYEAQ. The CDR3 loop reads CASSKLQGVTEAFF. Written as DNA, the CDR3 is TGTGCCAGCAGCAAACTACAGGGGGTCACTGAAGCTTTCTTT.

The chain couples TRBV15 to TRBJ2-7; 7 positions agree with TRBD1. The trim removed 2 bases at V and 2 bases at J, leaving 15 bases unmatched. This CDR3 has 18 residues. Germline V gene data show CDR1 as LNHNV and CDR2 as YYDKDF (reference sequence). The CDR3 sequence is CATSRLPPTGTAAYEQYF. DNA for the CDR3: TGTGCCACCAGCAGACTTCCCCCCACCGGGACAGCCGCCTACGAGCAGTACTTC.

About this clone: One junction end does not reproduce the germline sequence, and a read error may be involved. V gene TRBV27 combines with J gene TRBJ2-2, with 10 bases identical to TRBD2. Germline-derived CDR1 and CDR2 are MNHEY and SMNVEV (reference sequence). The CDR3 totals 15 residues. CDR3 residues: CASTPGLAKTGELFF. The CDR3, as DNA: TGTGCCAGCACTCCGGGACTAGCGAAGACCGGGGAGCTGTTTTTT.

The V and J genes are TRBV28 and TRBJ2-1; 7 bases line up with TRBD2. The germline CDR1 and CDR2 sequences are MDHEN and SYDVKM. The ends lost 7 bases at V and 8 bases at J; junction bases unmatched: 8. CDR3 length: 13 residues. The chain's CDR3 is CASTRLAPYEQFF. Written as DNA, the CDR3 is TGTGCCAGCACCAGACTAGCTCCCTATGAGCAGTTCTTC.

V gene TRBV9 combines with J gene TRBJ2-2; the D gene is possibly TRBD2 (5 bases). CDR1 is SGDLS, CDR2 YYNGEE, per germline. CDR3 size: 16 residues. Trimming shortened V by 0 bases and J by 7 bases, and 16 bases separated the two germline ends. CDR3: CASSVGLSFNGGELFF. CDR3 nucleotide sequence: TGTGCCAGCAGCGTAGGACTAAGCTTTAACGGCGGGGAGCTGTTTTTT.

This clone was seen more than once but under ten times. J is TRBJ2-7 and V is TRBV28; 7 bases map to TRBD1. The CDR3 loop spans 14 amino acids. Per the germline V gene, CDR1 is MDHEN and CDR2 is SYDVKM. J lost 3 bases, V lost 4 bases, and 6 bases had no gene match. CDR3 DNA: TGTGCCAGCAGTTCCAAGGGACAGATCTACGAGCAGTACTTC. It encodes CASSSKGQIYEQYF.

In nucleotides, the CDR3 is TGTGCCTGGAGGCCTTTAGCGGGGGGCCCTCTGATGCTCAATGAGCAGTTCTTC. The encoded protein is CAWRPLAGGPLMLNEQFF. The chain links TRBV30 to TRBJ2-1, with 10 bases identical to TRBD2. Germline CDR1 GTSNPN, CDR2 SVGIG (reference sequence). The ends lost 3 bases at V and 6 bases at J; junction bases unmatched: 17. The CDR3 totals 18 residues.

The chain uses TRBV5-4 and TRBJ1-2; D possibly corresponds to TRBD1 (5 bases). The germline gives CDR1 SGHNT, CDR2 YYREEE (reference sequence). The CDR3 has 15 residues. The germline V and J ends were trimmed by 0 bases and 11 bases, with 20 bases remaining between them. CDR3 sequence: CASSLGAGIGMSYTF. The CDR3 DNA follows: TGTGCCAGCAGCTTGGGGGCAGGGATCGGAATGTCGTACACCTTC.

This clone appeared a single time. The CDR3 spells CASSAGGPTDTQYF. In DNA form, the CDR3 reads TGTGCCAGCAGTGCGGGAGGGCCCACAGATACGCAGTATTTT. The chain is built from TRBV28 and TRBJ2-3; 9 bases line up with TRBD2. This CDR3 is built from 14 residues. Germline V gene sequence: CDR1 MDHEN, CDR2 SYDVKM. The V and J ends lost 5 bases and 2 bases, in that order; junction bases with no gene match: 2. Based on the CDR3 plus reference TRBV28 and TRBJ2-3, the full variable domain is DVKVTQSSRYLVKRTGEKVFLECVQDMDHENMFWYRQDPGLGLRLIYFSYDVKMKEKGDIPEGYSVSREKKERFSLILESASTNQTSMYLCASSAGGPTDTQYFGPGTRLTVL.

The chain combines TRBV30 with TRBJ1-5; D gene uncertain. The germline V gene has CDR1 GTSNPN and CDR2 SVGIG (reference sequence). The CDR3 totals 14 residues. Deletions cut 1 base from V and 4 bases from J, with 11 bases between. In DNA form, the CDR3 reads TGTGCCTGGAGTGCCACGACTCCAAATCAGCCCCAGCATTTT. Translation: CAWSATTPNQPQHF.

J is TRBJ1-6 and V is TRBV4-1, with a tentative D call TRBD1 (5 bases). This CDR3 spans 15 amino acids. Trimming pared 1 base from V and 6 bases from J, leaving 10 bases between. The germline gives CDR1 MGHRA, CDR2 YSYEKL. The CDR3: CASSQASQGNSPLHF. Here the CDR3 DNA reads TGCGCCAGCAGCCAAGCGTCGCAGGGTAATTCACCCCTCCACTTT.

V and J are TRBV9 and TRBJ2-1; 13 bases are shared with TRBD2. The CDR3 extends over 15 amino acids. Germline loops: CDR1 SGDLS, CDR2 YYNGEE. V shed 3 bases and J 5 bases; nucleotides not matched to a gene: 2. CDR3 nucleotide sequence: TGTGCCAGCAGCGACGGGACTAGCGGGGACAATGAGCAGTTCTTC. It specifies CASSDGTSGDNEQFF.

This sequence joins TRBV6-1 and TRBJ2-7; a weak D match, TRBD1 (5 bases). Trimming removed 6 bases from V and 2 bases from J, with 14 bases in between. The CDR3 runs 14 residues. Germline V gene lookup returns CDR1 MNHNS and CDR2 SASEGT. Here the CDR3 reads CASRRQQATYEQYF. DNA of the CDR3: TGTGCCAGCAGAAGACAGCAAGCTACCTACGAGCAGTACTTC.